This T cell receptor (beta chain) emerged from a study of blood T cell repertoires in COVID-19. Germline V lookup: CDR1 SGHVS, CDR2 FNYEAQ. Trimming took off 7 bases at V and 2 bases at J, with 14 bases between the two ends. There are 14 residues in the CDR3. This clone was seen once. TCRdb's copy holds only in-frame clones and misses some; the assay was immunoSEQ multiplex PCR. This table has around 140,000 clones, about nine tenths appearing once. The TCR was taken from a man between 50 and 59 years old who had recovered from COVID-19. J is TRBJ2-5 and V is TRBV7-6; the D gene is possibly TRBD2 (5 bases). The sequencing input was PBMCs or T cells enriched from blood (not recorded which). The CDR3 sequence: CASNLGSPQETQYF. For the CDR3, the DNA is TGTGCCAGCAACCTAGGGAGCCCTCAAGAGACCCAGTACTTC.